This T cell receptor (beta chain) was sequenced in a study of T cells after yellow fever vaccination. Study-wide context: SMART-Seq v4 Ultra Low Input handled preparation of low-cell-number fractions.

General study points: When the response was secondary, it was weaker but reached its peak faster, day 5 versus 15. Subsequent booster samples again held most clones from primary vaccination (around 96% CD4, roughly 88% CD8).

This clonotype was seen ten or more times. The antigen remains undetermined. It was through 5'RACE template switching that TCR cDNA was made, with a universal primer site and UMIs added. TCRdb fed the 5' RACE reads into MiXCR, producing one record per CDR3 protein. Of 450,000 to 550,000 distinct CDR3 sequences in the sample, 21% were seen once. Sequencing was performed on PBMCs, taken about 20 days after the first yellow fever vaccination. The source of this sequence is a man aged 18 to 29 who received the YFV17D yellow fever vaccine.

CDR3 sequence: CAISESTRGVTQYF. DNA of the CDR3: TGTGCCATCAGTGAGTCGACCAGGGGGGTGACCCAGTACTTC. This chain joins TRBV10-3 and TRBJ2-5; D perhaps matches TRBD1 (7 bases). The CDR3 contains 14 residues. The V end was cut by 0 bases, the J end by 7 bases, with 12 bases between. Germline CDR1 reads ENHRY; CDR2 reads SYGVKD.